This TCR beta chain was documented in a study of early T cells in non-severe SARS-CoV-2 infection. Individual cDNA molecules were tagged with unique molecular identifiers, the study reported. TCRdb fed the 5' RACE reads into MiXCR, producing one record per CDR3 protein. This table has some 25,000 distinct CDR3 sequences, roughly 5.6% appearing once. This clonotype was counted at least ten times. Sequenced input: whole blood. The clonotype originates from an adult who was a healthcare worker with PCR-confirmed SARS-CoV-2 infection or an uninfected control (not recorded which).

In DNA, the CDR3 is TGTGCCAGCAGTTCTAAATGGGCCGATACGCAGTATTTT. The encoded protein is CASSSKWADTQYF. The chain recombines TRBV7-9 with TRBJ2-3; the D is unclear. The CDR3 is made up of 13 amino acids. Trimming stripped 6 bases from V and 6 bases from J, with 13 bases between. Germline CDR1 and CDR2: SEHNR and FQNEAQ (reference sequence). The full variable domain, with the rest looked up from reference TRBV7-9 and TRBJ2-3, is DTGVSQNPRHKITKRGQNVTFRCDPISEHNRLYWYRQTLGQGPEFLTYFQNEAQLEKSRLLSDRFSAERPKGSFSTLEIQRTEQGDSAMYLCASSSKWADTQYFGPGTRLTVL.